This TCR beta chain originates from a study of blood T cells in healthy people across ages (dated by TCRdb to 2015 to 2017). With respect to the entire study: In model experiments, template switching captured roughly one uniquely barcoded TCR beta cDNA molecule for every two T cells. To track age-related changes in TCR beta repertoire diversity, the study relied on deep sequencing normalized with unique cDNA molecular identifiers. The donors were split into four age groups: young (average about 15 years), middle-aged (roughly 39), aged (approximately 60) and long-lived (approximately 80). The study analyzed two additional independent replicas of 1 million unique cDNA reads from the same blood draw for two donors, one aged 18 to 29 and one aged 80 or older. To avoid experimental bias, donors of different ages were distributed randomly across sequencing lanes. On the study overall, not on this receptor specifically: Estimates of total diversity based on one million sequenced T cells were regarded as lower bounds and as underestimates. There was a strong correlation between observed TCR beta diversity and the percentage of naive T cells measured by flow cytometry. As age increased, observed TCR beta diversity per million T cells dropped in a roughly linear way, and a significant reduction was already evident by age 40. Because profiling used bulk unsorted PBMCs, naive and antigen-experienced compartments could not be compared conclusively. Because the CMV infection status of the donors was unknown, age-related changes in expanded clonotypes may potentially have been confounded. Compared with the aged group, the long-lived group had more naive CD4+ T cells, fewer expanded clones and increased TCR diversity, a pattern suggesting age selection.

Libraries came from 5' RACE. A second PCR of roughly 6 to 11 cycles was performed with a sample-barcoded 5' primer and a J-beta primer mix. Each TCR beta cDNA molecule received a unique molecular identifier from a template-switch 5' adaptor carrying 12 random nucleotides. Each sample yielded at least 2.5 million CDR3-containing paired-end reads. First-strand cDNA was synthesized from all RNA with the Mint cDNA synthesis kit, primed by a TRBC-specific oligonucleotide. Following uracil-DNA glycosylase treatment, a first 18-cycle PCR with universal primers M1SS and BC2_uni_R was performed on all cDNA. Under the source paper's analysis protocol: Each sample was normalized by randomly selecting 1 million high-quality reads, each carrying a distinct molecular identifier. Instead of being binned into consensus sequences, reads that shared molecular identifiers were thrown out. MiTCR, set to a Q25 quality threshold and the strictest error-elimination algorithm, was used for CDR3 identification, clonotype clustering and error correction. Lower-bound total TCR beta diversity was estimated with a nonparametric unseen species model using Euler transformation. TCRdb's own reprocessing of the public reads used fastp at Q25 and MiXCR and kept productive beta chains. A single entry per CDR3 protein holds the most common genes and DNA from its merged rows. The V and J calls, along with clone size, are taken from TCRdb and not from the paper's own processing. The sample data list approximately 1,700,000 distinct CDR3 sequences, and roughly 43% of these were observed just once. The leading ten clones occupy roughly 24% of the sample.

The germline V gene yields MGHRA for CDR1 and YSYEKL for CDR2. The CDR3 covers 15 residues, taking in both the cysteine and the phenylalanine. Solely the CDR3 DNA is kept, with 45 bases framed from the first base. V and J are trimmed by 3 bases and 7 bases, and the gene matches miss 6 bases of the junction. The approximately 39 donors, aged about 6 to 95 years, were systemically healthy Caucasian individuals from Russia. Each donor gave around 9.8 milliliters of peripheral blood, collected into EDTA-treated Vacutainer tubes. Ficoll-Paque density-gradient centrifugation was used to isolate PBMCs, with at least 7 million per sample. Total RNA, at least 6 micrograms per sample, was extracted from PBMCs with Trizol reagent. For every donor, flow cytometry on a PBMC aliquot measured the percentage of naive CD45RAhigh/CD27high T cells. This clonotype turned up a few times. Its antigen specificity is not known. No much larger clone is present one base from it, and per-base qualities are unavailable.

Rearrangement joined TRBV4-1 to TRBJ1-5; 10 central bases correspond to TRBD1. This TCR came from a human donor in good health. The sample consisted of blood. The CDR3 region has the sequence CASSHFGDRGQPQHF. The nucleotides read TGCGCCAGCAGCCATTTCGGGGACAGGGGACAGCCCCAGCATTTT.